This T cell receptor beta chain was sequenced for a study of cytomegalovirus exposure and HLA in healthy donors. General study results and limits: Across donors, sequencing depth was assumed by presence/absence analyses to be roughly uniform. A previous analysis found most TCR beta V segments productive roughly 87% or roughly 30% of the time.

13 Jbeta primers and 60 Vbeta primers were used for the PCR. TCRdb keeps only in-frame clones here, not all; method: immunoSEQ multiplex PCR. The data contain approximately 120,000 clones, 60% to 85% of them singletons. A remark on this clone: Its antigen is undetermined.

The sequencing sample was made of PBMCs. The receptor's source is a man younger than 40 in good health and CMV-seronegative.

The CDR3 reads CASSQPSGTSYEQYF. The CDR3 nucleotides read TGTGCCAGCAGCCAACCCAGCGGGACGTCCTACGAGCAGTACTTC. The genes are TRBV4-2 and TRBJ2-7; 7 bases fit TRBD2. The CDR3 sequence is 15 residues long. Germline CDR1 LGHNA, CDR2 YNFKEQ. V lost 2 bases, J lost 1 base, and 5 bases stayed unmatched.